The next 2 T cell receptor beta chains were all read from a single sample in a study of T cells after yellow fever vaccination. TCRdb re-called the 5' RACE reads with MiXCR, one entry per CDR3 protein. This table has hundreds of thousands of distinct CDR3 sequences, 9% to 15% appearing once. The sample was PBMCs, taken on the day of the yellow fever booster vaccination. The receptors here all came from a young man who received the YFV17D yellow fever vaccine.

This clonotype has just a few counts. The chain uses TRBV20-1 and TRBJ2-3, with D unresolved. Trimming shortened V by 3 bases and J by 2 bases, and 15 bases separated the two germline ends. The CDR3 is made up of 15 amino acids. Germline CDR1 reads DFQATT; CDR2 reads SNEGSKA (reference sequence). The CDR3 nucleotides read TGCAGTGCTAGCGAGGACCCCGAGGACACAGATACGCAGTATTTT. This sequence encodes CSASEDPEDTDTQYF.

The table lists this clonotype with a few counts. The J gene is TRBJ1-4, the V gene TRBV6-5; 8 bases agree with TRBD1. With V trimmed by 4 bases and J by 8 bases, 15 bases remained unmatched. This CDR3 has 17 residues. Germline values: CDR1 MNHEY, CDR2 SVGAGI. The CDR3 DNA follows: TGTGCCAGCAGTTCCGGACAGGGAAGACGGTTAGGCGAAAAACTGTTTTTT. It translates to CASSSGQGRRLGEKLFF.